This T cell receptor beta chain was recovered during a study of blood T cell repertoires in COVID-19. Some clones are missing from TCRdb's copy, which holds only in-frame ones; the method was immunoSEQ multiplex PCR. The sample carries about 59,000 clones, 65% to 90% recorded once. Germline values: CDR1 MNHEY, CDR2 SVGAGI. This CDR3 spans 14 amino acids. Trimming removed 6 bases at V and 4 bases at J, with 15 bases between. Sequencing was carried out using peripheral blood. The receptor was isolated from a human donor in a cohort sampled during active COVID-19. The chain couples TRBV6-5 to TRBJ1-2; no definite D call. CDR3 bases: TGTGCCAGCAGCCCGGCGTGGGAGGGCTATGGCTACACCTTC. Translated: CASSPAWEGYGYTF.